This T cell receptor beta chain was retrieved from a study of blood T cell repertoires in COVID-19. V lost 3 bases and J lost 3; bases outside the gene matches: 6. CDR3 size: 16 residues. The germline V gene has CDR1 LNHDA and CDR2 SQIVND (reference sequence). Method: immunoSEQ multiplex PCR; TCRdb's copy keeps in-frame clones and lacks some. Among over 200,000 clones, 75% to 90% were seen once, and the ten largest hold under 3.5%. Material: peripheral blood. V and J are TRBV19 and TRBJ2-1, with 9 nucleotides matching TRBD2. The receptor's source is a man aged 25-40 years with COVID-19, enrolled during active disease. The CDR3 is CASSIGGRGHYNEQFF. The DNA for the CDR3 is TGTGCCAGTAGTATTGGCGGGAGGGGCCACTACAATGAGCAGTTCTTC. Full variable domain (missing parts from reference TRBV19 and TRBJ2-1): DGGITQSPKYLFRKEGQNVTLSCEQNLNHDAMYWYRQDPGQGLRLIYYSQIVNDFQKGDIAEGYSVSREKKESFPLTVTSAQKNPTAFYLCASSIGGRGHYNEQFFGPGTRLTVL.